This TCR beta chain was obtained from a study of beta chain features in type 1 diabetes. Points from the study as a whole: For Type 1 diabetes patients, all four CD4+ subsets carried TCRB CDR3s that were moderately but significantly shorter. Resolution of whether HLA type affects TCRB rearrangement was not achieved here.

Details on this clone: Its cognate antigen is unknown. At the DNA level, this CDR3 is encoded by other sequences in the same sample as well.

V lost 0 bases and J lost 7, with 5 bases in between. The germline V gene encodes CDR1 SGHRS and CDR2 YFSETQ. There are 12 residues in the CDR3. The isolated RNA, all of it, was reverse transcribed, so expressed TCRB transcripts were what got sequenced. Only in-frame clones appear in the TCRdb table, and some are missing; sequencing was by immunoSEQ multiplex PCR. Of 640,000 or so clones in the sample, over 10% were seen once. Heparinised blood was drawn once per donor, averaging about 116 mL. Isolation of CD4+ naive, central memory, regulatory and stem cell-like memory cells was achieved by sorting via CD45RO/CCR7/CD25/CD127/CD95/CD27.

Sequenced input: naive CD4+ T cells from blood. The chain links TRBV5-1 to TRBJ2-1; no reliable D call. The TCR was taken from a man aged 18 to 30 with type 1 diabetes. The CDR3 region has the DNA TGCGCCAGCAGCTTGGGTGGGAATGAGCAGTTCTTC. Its protein product is CASSLGGNEQFF.